One and the same sample provided the 3 T cell receptor beta chains below, sequenced in a study of cytomegalovirus exposure and HLA in healthy donors. The PCR had 60 Vbeta and 13 Jbeta primers. Assay: immunoSEQ multiplex PCR; the TCRdb copy retains only in-frame clones and omits some. The sample has about 250,000 clones; about 80% are singletons. Material for sequencing was PBMCs. The receptors derive from a girl aged 2 to 10 in good health and CMV-seronegative.

The genes are TRBV15 and TRBJ2-5; D perhaps matches TRBD2 (7 bases). V lost 9 bases, J lost 2 bases, and 19 bases lay in between. Germline V lookup: CDR1 LNHNV, CDR2 YYDKDF (reference sequence). This CDR3 spans 15 amino acids. The CDR3 loop reads CATSWGGVGQETQYF. The CDR3 nucleotides are TGTGCCACTAGTTGGGGGGGCGTGGGGCAAGAGACCCAGTACTTC. The entire variable domain, with the rest obtained from reference TRBV15 and TRBJ2-5, is as follows: DAMVIQNPRYQVTQFGKPVTLSCSQTLNHNVMYWYQQKSSQAPKLLFHYYDKDFNNEADTPDNFQSRRPNTSFCFLDIRSPGLGDTAMYLCATSWGGVGQETQYFGPGTRLLVL.

This clone was observed a few times. The CDR3 here is CASSHGEGYEQYF. The CDR3 DNA reads TGTGCCAGCAGCCACGGGGAGGGTTACGAGCAGTACTTC. This rearrangement joins TRBV5-4 to TRBJ2-7, with 7 bases matching TRBD2. V was pared by 4 bases and J by 4 bases, with 5 bases of the junction left unmatched. The CDR3 loop spans 13 amino acids. In germline, CDR1 is SGHNT, CDR2 YYREEE (reference sequence).

The chain employs TRBV6-6 and TRBJ2-1; 10 bases line up with TRBD1. Germline assignment: CDR1 MNHNY and CDR2 SVGAGI (reference sequence). The CDR3 has 16 residues. J lost 10 bases, V lost 6 bases, and 15 bases had no gene match. This CDR3 reads CASSPVRTGGPVEQFF. The CDR3 nucleotides are TGTGCCAGCAGCCCGGTCCGGACAGGGGGTCCCGTGGAGCAGTTCTTC.